This T cell receptor beta chain was retrieved from a study of regulatory T cells in long-lasting Graves disease. Time point: newly diagnosed GD, antithyroid drugs for less than 3 months. RNA isolated from PBMCs was used to make the TCR library. J was trimmed by 4 bases and V by 4 bases; bases with no gene match: 4. CDR1 is DFQATT and CDR2 is SNEGSKA in the germline V gene (reference sequence). CDR3 length: 15 amino acids. This clonotype was found many times. Its antigen is unidentified. The TCR beta library used iRepertoire HTBI primers with Arm-PCR amplification of CDR3. TCRdb re-called the multiplex PCR reads with MiXCR, one entry per CDR3 protein. The sample lists some 490,000 distinct CDR3 sequences, about 11% occurring once. Whole-study results and caveats: Persistent cases favored TRBV28, TRBJ1-2 and TRBJ2-5.

These same data were also listed under a study on T cells in Graves' hyperthyroidism and ophthalmopathy. That publication notes: TCR CDR3 underwent first-round RT-PCR with the HTBI primer set.

The V and J genes are TRBV20-1 and TRBJ2-1; 13 bases are shared with TRBD2. Sequenced here: peripheral blood mononuclear cells (PBMCs), sampled at new diagnosis, from a patient treated with antithyroid drugs. This clonotype originated in a woman aged 25 to 39 with Graves disease. The CDR3 here is CSAIRLAGGYNEQFF. The CDR3 coding sequence is TGCAGTGCTATCCGACTAGCGGGAGGTTACAATGAGCAGTTCTTC.